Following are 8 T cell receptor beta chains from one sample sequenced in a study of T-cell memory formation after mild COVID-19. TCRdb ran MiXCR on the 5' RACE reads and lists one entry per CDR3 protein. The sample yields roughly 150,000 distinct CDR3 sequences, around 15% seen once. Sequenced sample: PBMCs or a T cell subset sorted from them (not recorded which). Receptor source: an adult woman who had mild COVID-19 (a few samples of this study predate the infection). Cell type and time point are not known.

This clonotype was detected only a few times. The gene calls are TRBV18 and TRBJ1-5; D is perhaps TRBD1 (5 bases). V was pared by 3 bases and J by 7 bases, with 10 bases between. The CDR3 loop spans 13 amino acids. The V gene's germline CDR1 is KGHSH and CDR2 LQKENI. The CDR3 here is CASSPGTEQPQHF. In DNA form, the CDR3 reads TGTGCCAGCTCACCCGGGACGGAGCAGCCCCAGCATTTT.

The CDR3 DNA sequence: TGCGCCAGCAGCCCACAGACCAGGTTGCCTGGGGCCAACGTCCTGACTTTC. The encoded protein is CASSPQTRLPGANVLTF. The chain uses TRBV5-1 and TRBJ2-6; D uncertain. The CDR3 length is 17 residues. The V end lost 4 bases, the J end lost 2 bases, and 16 bases lay between the germline ends. Germline V gene lookup returns CDR1 SGHRS and CDR2 YFSETQ.

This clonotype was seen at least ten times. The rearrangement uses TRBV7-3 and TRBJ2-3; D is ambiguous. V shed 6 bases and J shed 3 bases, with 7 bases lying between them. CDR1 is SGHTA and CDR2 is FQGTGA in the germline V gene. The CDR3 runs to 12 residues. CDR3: CASSQLTDTQYF. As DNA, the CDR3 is TGTGCCAGCAGTCAGCTGACAGATACGCAGTATTTT.

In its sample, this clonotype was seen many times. CDR3: CASSSPGWDLYEQYF. The CDR3 DNA reads TGTGCCAGCAGCTCGCCGGGGTGGGACCTCTACGAGCAGTACTTC. This sequence joins TRBV7-9 and TRBJ2-7; D may correspond to TRBD1 or TRBD2 (5 bases each). The CDR3 has 15 amino acids. The ends were cut back, 4 bases at V and 3 bases at J, with 16 bases in the middle. The germline gives CDR1 SEHNR, CDR2 FQNEAQ (reference sequence).

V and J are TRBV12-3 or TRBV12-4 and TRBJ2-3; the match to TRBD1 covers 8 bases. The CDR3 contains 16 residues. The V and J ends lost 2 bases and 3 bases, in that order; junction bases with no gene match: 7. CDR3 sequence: CASSLYRTGTTDTQYF. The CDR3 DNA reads TGTGCCAGCAGTTTATACAGGACAGGGACGACAGATACGCAGTATTTT.

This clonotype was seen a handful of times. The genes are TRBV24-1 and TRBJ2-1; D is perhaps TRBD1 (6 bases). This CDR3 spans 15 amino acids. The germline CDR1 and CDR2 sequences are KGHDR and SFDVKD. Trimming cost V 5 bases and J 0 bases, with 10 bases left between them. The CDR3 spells CATSGTGPSYNEQFF. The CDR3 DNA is TGTGCCACCAGTGGTACAGGGCCCTCCTACAATGAGCAGTTCTTC.

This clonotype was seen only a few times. CDR3 nucleotides: TGTGCCAGCAGCTTCCGGACTAGCAGATCCTACGAGCAGTACTTC. It specifies CASSFRTSRSYEQYF. The rearrangement uses TRBV5-6 and TRBJ2-7, with 8 nucleotides matching TRBD2. This CDR3 is 15 amino acids long. V shed 2 bases, J shed 1 base, and the junction held 5 bases outside the gene matches. Germline-derived CDR1 and CDR2 are SGHDT and YYEEEE.

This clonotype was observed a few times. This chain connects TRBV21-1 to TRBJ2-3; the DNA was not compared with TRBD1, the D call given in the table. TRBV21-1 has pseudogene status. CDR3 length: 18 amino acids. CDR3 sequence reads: CASSKLCRTGGGTDTQYF. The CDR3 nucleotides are TGTGCCAGCAGCAAACTTTGCAGGACAGGGGGCGGCACAGATACGCAGTATTTT.